Sequencing of this TCR beta chain was carried out in a study of T cell responses to AZD1222 COVID-19 vaccine. About this clone: Antigen: not known.

Clones were read by immunoSEQ multiplex PCR, and TCRdb kept only the in-frame ones, dropping some. The repertoire has 170,000 or so clones, 85% to 95% of them found once; the top ten carry 0.9%. The study, taken as a whole, reports: After two AZD1222 doses, spike-specific TCR breadth and depth rose versus day 0.

CDR1 is SGHRS, CDR2 YFSETQ, per germline. CDR3 size: 15 residues. Trimming cost V 3 bases and J 5 bases; bases outside gene matches: 10. The gene calls are TRBV5-1 and TRBJ2-5; 7 bases are a match to TRBD1. The sample was peripheral blood, taken on day 0 of AZD1222 vaccination. The source is an adult in good health. The DNA for the CDR3 is TGCGCCAGCAGCTCCCAAAGGGGGCTGGGGGAGACCCAGTACTTC. Encoded protein: CASSSQRGLGETQYF.